This record covers a single T cell receptor (beta chain). What it binds is not known. The sample belongs to a study of shared clonotypes between healthy human individuals. Study-wide context: Three CD4 naive, three CD4 memory, two CD8 naive and one CD8 memory plate were used per donor.

Investigators divided CD4+ cells into CD45RA+ naive and CD45RA-negative memory subsets. Germline lookup yields CDR1 SGHTA and CDR2 FQGNSA. This CDR3 has 15 residues. With 4 bases removed from V and 4 bases from J, the gap between germline ends came to 15 bases. Here immunoSEQ multiplex PCR was the method, and the copy in TCRdb shows in-frame clones only, minus some. This table holds over a million clones, about 75% found once. Study outcomes and limitations: Several donors showed sharing of 4.5% to 5% of naive CD4 clonotypes. Across subsets, estimated richness was generally greater for naive than for memory populations.

Material: memory CD4+ T cells sorted from blood. Indicated subset: CD45RA-negative fraction. The TCR sequence derives from a man between 18 and 29 years old in good health. The chain recombines TRBV7-2 with TRBJ2-3, with D unclear. CDR3 region: CASSSTPGLPDTQYF. The DNA of the CDR3 is TGTGCCAGCAGCTCGACTCCCGGGTTGCCAGATACGCAGTATTTT.